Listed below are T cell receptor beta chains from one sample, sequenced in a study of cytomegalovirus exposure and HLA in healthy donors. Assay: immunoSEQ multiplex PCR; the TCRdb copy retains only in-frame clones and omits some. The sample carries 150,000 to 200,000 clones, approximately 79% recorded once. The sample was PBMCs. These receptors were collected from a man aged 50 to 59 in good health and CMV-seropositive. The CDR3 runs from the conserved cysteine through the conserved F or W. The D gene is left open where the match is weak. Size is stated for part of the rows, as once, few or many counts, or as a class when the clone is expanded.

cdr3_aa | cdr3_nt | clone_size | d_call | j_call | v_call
CSVRDRGYEQYF | TGCAGCGTCCGGGACAGGGGGTACGAGCAGTACTTC | NA | TRBD1 | TRBJ2-7 | TRBV29-1
CASSYLDGYTF | TGTGCCAGCAGTTACCTTGATGGCTACACCTTC | NA | NA | TRBJ1-2 | TRBV6-6
CSVRQGAPGYTF | TGCAGTGTACGACAGGGGGCGCCTGGCTACACCTTC | few | TRBD1 | TRBJ1-2 | TRBV29-1
CASNDRVFEKLFF | TGTGCCAGCAACGACAGAGTTTTCGAAAAACTGTTTTTT | few | NA | TRBJ1-4 | TRBV28
CASSATRRGEKLFF | TGTGCCAGCTCAGCTACACGGAGAGGGGAAAAACTGTTTTTT | NA | NA | TRBJ1-4 | TRBV18
CASRKGQGDRTDTQYF | TGTGCCAGCAGGAAGGGACAGGGGGACCGCACAGATACGCAGTATTTT | NA | TRBD1 | TRBJ2-3 | TRBV6-6
CASSPDTTYNSPLHF | TGTGCCAGTAGTCCGGACACTACTTATAATTCACCCCTCCACTTT | NA | NA | TRBJ1-6 | TRBV19
CASSQSRSGGAGDTQYF | TGTGCCAGCAGCCAATCCCGTTCAGGGGGCGCTGGGGATACGCAGTATTTT | few | TRBD1 | TRBJ2-3 | TRBV14
CASSLMAGGSSYEQYF | TGTGCCAGCAGCTTGATGGCGGGGGGGAGCTCCTACGAGCAGTACTTC | NA | TRBD2 | TRBJ2-7 | TRBV7-2
CASINKGPKETQYF | TGTGCCAGCATCAACAAGGGGCCCAAAGAGACCCAGTACTTC | once | NA | TRBJ2-5 | TRBV2
CASSLEGLGVDTQYF | TGCGCCAGCAGCTTGGAGGGTCTAGGGGTTGATACGCAGTATTTT | NA | NA | TRBJ2-3 | TRBV5-1
CASSLAGTTNTGELFF | TGTGCCAGCAGTTTGGCAGGGACAACGAACACCGGGGAGCTGTTTTTT | once | NA | TRBJ2-2 | TRBV27
CASSLTGTVAGYTF | TGTGCCAGCAGCTTAACCGGGACAGTAGCGGGCTACACCTTC | NA | TRBD1 | TRBJ1-2 | TRBV7-3
CATSTRTSASSYNEQFF | TGTGCCACCAGCACGAGGACTAGCGCTAGCTCCTACAATGAGCAGTTCTTC | NA | TRBD2 | TRBJ2-1 | TRBV15
CASSSGLAGGQYEQFF | TGTGCCAGCAGTTCGGGACTAGCGGGGGGGCAGTATGAGCAGTTCTTC | NA | TRBD2 | TRBJ2-1 | TRBV27
CSSSSTGGEKVGQFF | TGTTCCAGCAGCTCGACAGGGGGCGAGAAAGTAGGGCAGTTCTTC | NA | TRBD1 | TRBJ2-1 | TRBV7-9